Below, 19 T cell receptor beta chains from the same sample are listed, as sequenced in a study of shared clonotypes between healthy human individuals. Only in-frame clones appear in the TCRdb table, and some are missing; sequencing was by immunoSEQ multiplex PCR. The table includes approximately 2,300,000 clones, about nine tenths detected once. The sequencing input was naive CD4+ T cells from PBMCs. Subset meaning: CD45RA+ positively selected. The origin of the receptors is a man between 18 and 29 years old in good health. Some clones in this sample may be carry-over from other donors' samples.

On this clone itself: Other DNA sequences in this specimen translate into the identical CDR3. This chain connects TRBV28 to TRBJ2-1; 9 positions match TRBD2. The CDR3 consists of 16 residues. Germline V gene lookup returns CDR1 MDHEN and CDR2 SYDVKM. V gave up 6 bases and J gave up 0 bases; unmatched junction bases: 6. The CDR3 sequence is CASRGFSGSSYNEQFF. Here the CDR3 DNA reads TGTGCCAGCAGGGGCTTTAGCGGGAGCTCCTACAATGAGCAGTTCTTC.

The rearrangement uses TRBV18 and TRBJ1-1; TRBD1 aligns across 7 bases. After removal of 6 bases from V and 3 bases from J, the junction contained 13 bases not matched to a gene. The length of the CDR3 is 16 residues. In germline, CDR1 is KGHSH, CDR2 LQKENI. The CDR3 DNA is TGTGCCAGCTCCCCCTTAGGAGGGGGCGGTCACACTGAAGCTTTCTTT. Protein sequence: CASSPLGGGGHTEAFF.

The V call is TRBV28, the J call TRBJ2-2, with 8 bases matching TRBD2. The V and J ends lost 5 bases and 7 bases, in that order; junction bases with no gene match: 9. Germline V gene data show CDR1 as MDHEN and CDR2 as SYDVKM. This CDR3 is 15 amino acids long. Here the CDR3 reads CASSQPGGGGGELFF. The CDR3 coding sequence is TGTGCCAGCAGTCAGCCCGGGGGGGGCGGCGGGGAGCTGTTTTTT.

This chain uses TRBV6-5 with TRBJ1-4, with D unclear. The CDR3 sequence is 14 residues long. The germline gives CDR1 MNHEY, CDR2 SVGAGI. V was clipped by 6 bases and J by 7 bases, with 15 bases between them. DNA of the CDR3: TGTGCCAGCAGGTGGCAATTTGAGGGTGAAAAACTGTTTTTT. Translated, it gives CASRWQFEGEKLFF.

The chain couples TRBV5-1 to TRBJ2-2, with 14 bases aligning to TRBD2. This CDR3 is built from 17 residues. Germline V gives CDR1 SGHRS, CDR2 YFSETQ. The junction had 8 bases not matched to a gene; V was cut back by 3 bases and J by 7 bases. The CDR3 sequence: CASSWGLAGVWSGELFF. Written as DNA, the CDR3 is TGCGCCAGCAGCTGGGGACTAGCGGGAGTCTGGAGCGGGGAGCTGTTTTTT.

The CDR3 loop reads CASSTGTAYTEAFF. CDR3 DNA sequence: TGTGCCAGCAGTACCGGGACAGCCTACACTGAAGCTTTCTTT. The chain couples TRBV6-5 to TRBJ1-1; 7 nucleotides match TRBD1. Germline V gene sequence: CDR1 MNHEY, CDR2 SVGAGI. This CDR3 comprises 14 residues. The J segment lost 3 bases and the V segment lost 5 bases, leaving 6 bases of the junction unmatched.

This chain joins TRBV6-1 and TRBJ2-7; tentative D call: TRBD2 (6 bases). The germline CDR1 and CDR2 sequences are MNHNS and SASEGT. Between the trimmed V and J ends, which lost 4 bases and 0 bases, there was a span of 13 bases. The CDR3 is made up of 15 amino acids. The CDR3, as DNA: TGTGCCAGCAGTGGGGCGGGACTGAGCTCCTACGAGCAGTACTTC. This codes for CASSGAGLSSYEQYF.

This chain links TRBV5-1 with TRBJ2-6, with TRBD1 as a possible D gene (5 bases). Germline V gives CDR1 SGHRS, CDR2 YFSETQ. This CDR3 has 17 amino acids. Trimming removed 0 bases at V and 2 bases at J, with 12 bases between. The CDR3 region is CASSLVQGIPGANVLTF. DNA of the CDR3: TGCGCCAGCAGCTTGGTGCAGGGAATCCCTGGGGCCAACGTCCTGACTTTC.

This clone has just one count. The chain combines TRBV5-6 with TRBJ1-5; D gene uncertain. Germline-derived CDR1 and CDR2 are SGHDT and YYEEEE. The CDR3 is made up of 13 amino acids. Trimming pared 0 bases from V and 7 bases from J, leaving 8 bases between. The CDR3 sequence is CASSLGRGQPQHF. The CDR3 DNA reads as TGTGCCAGCAGCTTGGGCAGAGGCCAGCCCCAGCATTTT. The full variable domain, in which reference TRBV5-6 and TRBJ1-5 provide the parts outside the CDR3, is DAGVTQSPTHLIKTRGQQVTLRCSPKSGHDTVSWYQQALGQGPQFIFQYYEEEERQRGNFPDRFSGHQFPNYSSELNVNALLLGDSALYLCASSLGRGQPQHFGDGTRLSIL.

The chain carries TRBV5-1 and TRBJ2-1; the match to TRBD2 covers 7 bases. Germline V gene sequence: CDR1 SGHRS, CDR2 YFSETQ. Unmatched junction bases numbered 12, after V lost 5 bases and J lost 10 bases. The CDR3 runs to 14 residues. The CDR3: CASRGDYRLSEQFF. The CDR3 coding sequence is TGCGCCAGCAGGGGGGACTACCGTCTTTCGGAGCAGTTCTTC. The whole variable domain, filled in from reference TRBV5-1 and TRBJ2-1, reads KAGVTQTPRYLIKTRGQQVTLSCSPISGHRSVSWYQQTPGQGLQFLFEYFSETQRNKGNFPGRFSGRQFSNSRSEMNVSTLELGDSALYLCASRGDYRLSEQFFGPGTRLTVL.

Comments on this clone: The junction departs from the called germline gene at one end, perhaps through a read error. This rearrangement joins TRBV28 to TRBJ1-2; possible D gene TRBD1, 6 bases. Germline CDR1 and CDR2: MDHEN and SYDVKM. The CDR3 has 12 residues. This CDR3 reads CASSSFVGGAHF. The CDR3 nucleotides are TGTGCCAGCAGTTCCTTTGTGGGGGGGGCCCACTTC.

The gene calls are TRBV5-6 and TRBJ2-3; possibly TRBD2 for D (5 bases). V was clipped by 7 bases and J by 0 bases, with 15 bases between them. In germline, CDR1 is SGHDT, CDR2 YYEEEE. The CDR3 is made up of 15 amino acids. CDR3 coding DNA: TGTGCCAGCCGTCGGAGGTTAACAAGCACAGATACGCAGTATTTT. As protein: CASRRRLTSTDTQYF.

CDR3 bases: TGTGCCAGCAGCTCCTTAGCGGGAATGCGAGAGACCCAGTACTTC. It translates to CASSSLAGMRETQYF. The rearrangement uses TRBV7-7 and TRBJ2-5; 8 bases align to TRBD2. The J segment lost 4 bases and the V segment lost 4 bases, leaving 8 bases of the junction unmatched. Germline CDR1 and CDR2: SSHAT and FNYEAQ (reference sequence). This CDR3 region has 15 residues.

The chain carries TRBV9 and TRBJ2-4; D is possibly TRBD1 (6 bases). CDR1 is SGDLS and CDR2 is YYNGEE in the germline V gene. This CDR3 spans 17 amino acids. Trimming pared 4 bases from V and 0 bases from J, leaving 17 bases between. The CDR3 here is CASSPTDSSLAKNIQYF. In DNA form, the CDR3 reads TGTGCCAGCAGCCCTACGGACAGTTCCTTAGCCAAAAACATTCAGTACTTC. Combining the CDR3 with reference TRBV9 and TRBJ2-4 gives the whole variable domain DSGVTQTPKHLITATGQRVTLRCSPRSGDLSVYWYQQSLDQGLQFLIQYYNGEERAKGNILERFSAQQFPDLHSELNLSSLELGDSALYFCASSPTDSSLAKNIQYFGAGTRLSVL.

About this clone itself: This specimen includes other DNA sequences encoding the same CDR3. The genes are TRBV2 and TRBJ2-7, with a weak D call TRBD1 (6 bases). V lost 4 bases to trimming and J lost 2 bases, with 6 bases between them. The CDR3 length is 12 residues. The germline gives CDR1 SNHLY, CDR2 FYNNEI. The CDR3 nucleotides read TGTGCCAGCAGTGGGACAGCCTACGAGCAGTACTTC. Amino acids: CASSGTAYEQYF.

V usage is TRBV5-1 and J usage is TRBJ1-2; TRBD1 might be the D (6 bases). The CDR3 spans 11 residues. V lost 2 bases, J lost 10 bases, and 9 bases lay in between. CDR1 is SGHRS and CDR2 is YFSETQ in the germline V gene. CDR3 loop: CASSFGQIYTF. The CDR3 DNA sequence: TGCGCCAGCAGCTTCGGACAGATCTACACCTTC.

DNA of the CDR3: TGTGCCAGCAGCATATCGCGAGGACTAGCGGGGACGCCCCAGTACTTC. As protein: CASSISRGLAGTPQYF. This sequence joins TRBV7-8 and TRBJ2-5; 12 bases agree with TRBD2. This CDR3 has 16 amino acids. Germline lookup yields CDR1 SGHVS and CDR2 FQNEAQ. V shed 5 bases and J 9 bases; nucleotides not matched to a gene: 13.

This clone was found once. This chain uses TRBV6-1 with TRBJ2-7, with TRBD2 matching over 9 bases. The V and J ends lost 3 bases and 7 bases, in that order; junction bases with no gene match: 16. CDR1 and CDR2 from the germline V gene are MNHNS and SASEGT. The CDR3 loop spans 17 amino acids. The CDR3 coding sequence is TGTGCCAGCAGTGATGGGGTAGTAGCGGGAGCCTCCGCGGAGCAGTACTTC. Translating gives CASSDGVVAGASAEQYF.

The rearrangement uses TRBV6-5 and TRBJ2-2; the match to TRBD1 covers 9 bases. Germline V gene lookup returns CDR1 MNHEY and CDR2 SVGAGI. The ends lost 2 bases at V and 7 bases at J; junction bases unmatched: 5. This CDR3 has 15 residues. CDR3 coding DNA: TGTGCCAGCAGTTACCACAGGGGGCAGGGCGGGGAGCTGTTTTTT. Translation gives CASSYHRGQGGELFF.